Following are 18 T cell receptor beta chains from one sample sequenced in a study of neurological immune-mediated disorders. From the 5' RACE reads, TCRdb called clonotypes with MiXCR, one entry per CDR3 protein. The sample has about 58,000 distinct CDR3 sequences, around 2.3% seen once. The specimen sequenced was PBMCs. These receptors came from a man aged 45-60 years with multiple sclerosis.

V usage is TRBV20-1 and J usage is TRBJ2-7; unclear D gene. The germline V and J ends were trimmed by 3 bases and 0 bases, with 15 bases remaining between them. This CDR3 is built from 15 residues. CDR1 DFQATT and CDR2 SNEGSKA come from the germline V gene (reference sequence). The CDR3: CSARSGDANSYEQYF. As DNA, the CDR3 is TGCAGTGCTAGGTCCGGCGACGCCAACTCCTACGAGCAGTACTTC.

Many counts were recorded for this clonotype. The rearrangement links TRBV12-3 or TRBV12-4 to TRBJ1-5; 7 bases line up with TRBD1. This CDR3 spans 15 amino acids. The V segment lost 5 bases and the J segment 7 bases; nucleotides outside the gene matches: 11. Written as DNA, the CDR3 is TGTGCCAGCAGTAGGTCTGCACAGGGGCGCCAGCCCCAGCATTTT. Translation: CASSRSAQGRQPQHF.

This clonotype was seen ten or more times. The chain has TRBV20-1 and TRBJ2-7, with D uncertain. Trimming pared 1 base from V and 2 bases from J, leaving 9 bases between. The germline gives CDR1 DFQATT, CDR2 SNEGSKA (reference sequence). This CDR3 has 13 residues. The CDR3 is CSARGNPTYEQYF. Here the CDR3 DNA reads TGCAGTGCTAGAGGCAACCCAACCTACGAGCAGTACTTC.

This clonotype has more than one count but fewer than ten. This may be a read error, as it is one base from a much larger clone. The chain links TRBV20-1 to TRBJ1-1; the D gene is possibly TRBD1 (5 bases). The length of the CDR3 is 14 residues. CDR1 is DFQATT and CDR2 is SNEGSKA in the germline V gene (reference sequence). Trimming left V 3 bases short and J 6 bases short, with 17 bases between. The CDR3 DNA reads TGCAGTGCTAGGAACGGGGGTCGGGGACCTGAAGCTTTCTTT. It codes for CSARNGGRGPEAFF.

The sample holds many counts of this clonotype. The chain links TRBV3-1 to TRBJ1-1; D possibly corresponds to TRBD1 (6 bases). The V gene lost 4 bases and the J gene lost 4 bases, with 16 bases spanning the gap. Germline values: CDR1 LGHDT, CDR2 YNNKEL (reference sequence). This CDR3 comprises 15 residues. The CDR3 is CASSPQGIFGTEAFF. Here the CDR3 DNA reads TGTGCCAGCAGCCCCCAGGGGATATTCGGCACTGAAGCTTTCTTT.

In its sample, this clonotype was seen many times. The chain recombines TRBV5-1 with TRBJ1-3; D is uncertain. CDR3 length: 15 residues. Germline V CDR1 and CDR2: SGHRS, YFSETQ. V was shortened by 0 bases and J by 0 bases, with 7 bases between the two germline ends. The CDR3 loop is CASSLARSSGNTIYF. The CDR3 DNA is TGCGCCAGCAGCTTGGCCCGGAGCTCTGGAAACACCATATATTTT.

At least ten counts were recorded for this clonotype. The chain has TRBV7-2 and TRBJ2-7, with TRBD1 matching over 11 bases. Germline CDR1 reads SGHTA; CDR2 reads FQGNSA. The CDR3 contains 15 residues. The J segment lost 5 bases and the V segment lost 8 bases, leaving 11 bases of the junction unmatched. The CDR3 DNA is TGTGCCAGCGGTGAGGGGACAGGGGGTGTGGACGAGCAGTACTTC. Encoded protein: CASGEGTGGVDEQYF.

This clonotype was seen many times. In nucleotides, the CDR3 is TGCGCCAGCAGCTTGGCTCAGGGTACGGCCTACGAGCAGTACTTC. It is translated as CASSLAQGTAYEQYF. This sequence joins TRBV5-1 and TRBJ2-7; D perhaps matches TRBD1 (5 bases). V was cut by 0 bases and J by 2 bases, with 12 bases left in between. The CDR3 is 15 residues long. The germline V gene has CDR1 SGHRS and CDR2 YFSETQ.

Many counts were recorded for this clonotype. The CDR3 bases are TGTGCCAGCAGCCCAGGGGGCGGCGAGCAGTACTTC. Its translation is CASSPGGGEQYF. V is TRBV12-3 or TRBV12-4 and J is TRBJ2-7; 8 nucleotides line up with TRBD1. The CDR3 covers 12 residues. The V segment lost 6 bases and the J segment 6 bases; nucleotides outside the gene matches: 4.

This clonotype has a count of ten or more. This chain uses TRBV12-3 or TRBV12-4 with TRBJ1-1; no definite D call. V gave up 4 bases and J gave up 0 bases, with 12 bases separating them. The CDR3 has 15 amino acids. Written as DNA, the CDR3 is TGTGCCAGCAGTTCTTCCCGCAGCATGAACACTGAAGCTTTCTTT. Protein product: CASSSSRSMNTEAFF.

The rearrangement joins TRBV19 to TRBJ2-7; TRBD1 is a possible D gene (7 bases). V lost 5 bases and J 4 bases, leaving 18 bases between the germline ends. The CDR3 has 15 amino acids. Per germline, CDR1 LNHDA and CDR2 SQIVND (reference sequence). CDR3: CASSVLQGGLYEQYF. The CDR3, as DNA: TGTGCCAGTAGTGTTTTGCAGGGGGGACTGTACGAGCAGTACTTC.

This clonotype has a count of ten or more. The chain is built from TRBV27 and TRBJ1-4; weak D call: TRBD1 (5 bases). The CDR3 spans 12 residues. Trimming took off 5 bases at V and 11 bases at J, with 12 bases between the two ends. CDR1 is MNHEY, CDR2 SMNVEV, per germline (reference sequence). The CDR3 is CASSPLGEKLFF. CDR3 bases: TGTGCCAGCAGTCCTCTGGGGGAGAAACTGTTTTTT.

This clonotype has at least ten counts. This chain joins TRBV27 and TRBJ2-2; 7 bases match TRBD1. CDR1 is MNHEY and CDR2 is SMNVEV in the germline V gene (reference sequence). The CDR3 length is 15 residues. The trim removed 5 bases at V and 2 bases at J, leaving 5 bases unmatched. The CDR3 loop is CASSTRTGNTGELFF. CDR3 coding DNA: TGTGCCAGCAGTACCCGGACAGGAAACACCGGGGAGCTGTTTTTT.

This clonotype came up many times. V gene TRBV28 combines with J gene TRBJ1-4; D is perhaps TRBD1 (5 bases). Germline lookup yields CDR1 MDHEN and CDR2 SYDVKM. Deletions cut 11 bases from V and 3 bases from J, with 19 bases between. There are 15 residues in the CDR3. The CDR3 spells CASQDSRGANEKLFF. DNA for the CDR3: TGTGCCTCTCAAGACAGTCGCGGAGCTAATGAAAAACTGTTTTTT.

This clonotype occurred many times. The chain has TRBV19 and TRBJ2-5; tentatively, D is TRBD1 or TRBD2 (5 bases each). This CDR3 spans 14 amino acids. V was clipped by 3 bases and J by 5 bases, with 13 bases between them. CDR1 LNHDA and CDR2 SQIVND come from the germline V gene (reference sequence). DNA of the CDR3: TGTGCCAGTAGTATTGGGACCAAAGCGGAGACCCAGTACTTC. This translates into CASSIGTKAETQYF.

Many counts were recorded for this clonotype. The gene calls are TRBV28 and TRBJ2-4, with D tentatively TRBD1 (6 bases). CDR3 size: 17 residues. V was shortened by 5 bases and J by 0 bases, with 17 bases between the two germline ends. The germline gives CDR1 MDHEN, CDR2 SYDVKM. The CDR3, as DNA: TGTGCCAGCAGTCTCCGGACAGCTCACCTAGCCAAAAACATTCAGTACTTC. Its protein product is CASSLRTAHLAKNIQYF. The complete variable domain, with remaining parts taken from reference TRBV28 and TRBJ2-4, reads DVKVTQSSRYLVKRTGEKVFLECVQDMDHENMFWYRQDPGLGLRLIYFSYDVKMKEKGDIPEGYSVSREKKERFSLILESASTNQTSMYLCASSLRTAHLAKNIQYFGAGTRLSVL.

Comments on this clonotype: One junction end disagrees with the germline gene, perhaps due to a read error. J is TRBJ2-1 and V is TRBV9, with a weak D call TRBD1 (5 bases). The CDR3 loop spans 17 amino acids. The V gene's germline CDR1 is SGDLS and CDR2 YYNGEE. The CDR3 DNA is TGTGCCAGCAGCATAGCTAAAGGGGTTAGGGGATACAGTGAGCAGTTCTTC. Protein: CASSIAKGVRGYSEQFF.

This clonotype has ten or more counts. The CDR3 reads CASSFFLLHGQANTGELFF. The CDR3 DNA reads as TGTGCCAGCAGCTTCTTTCTGCTTCACGGACAAGCGAACACCGGGGAGCTGTTTTTT. The chain uses TRBV7-2 and TRBJ2-2, with TRBD1 as a possible D gene (5 bases). This CDR3 is 19 amino acids long. Trimming pared 3 bases from V and 0 bases from J, leaving 20 bases between. In germline, CDR1 is SGHTA, CDR2 FQGNSA.